The clone carrying this TCR beta chain has a handful of counts. Antigen: not known. Via MiXCR, TCRdb re-called the PCR reads, giving one row per CDR3 protein. The repertoire includes about 100,000 distinct CDR3 sequences, about a third of them detected once, and 9.7% sits in the top ten. The germline gives CDR1 SGHVS, CDR2 FNYEAQ. The CDR3 sequence is 13 residues long. V dropped 2 bases and J dropped 8 bases, with 9 bases sitting between them. The data originate from a study of molecular identifiers for immune sequencing clone quantification. General observations from the study: Should identical TCR molecules share a barcode, the sizes of highly expanded clones could be underestimated.

The sample was naive CD8+ T cells from blood, with Jurkat cell RNA spiked in. The subset: FACS-sorted CD8+CD4-CCR7+CD45RA+ naive T cells. The sequence derives from a human donor in good health. Some libraries in this study had Jurkat cell RNA spiked in. V gene TRBV7-6 combines with J gene TRBJ1-4; weak D call: TRBD1 (5 bases). The CDR3 DNA follows: TGTGCCAGCAGCTTATCTGCAGGGGAAAAACTGTTTTTT. This encodes CASSLSAGEKLFF.